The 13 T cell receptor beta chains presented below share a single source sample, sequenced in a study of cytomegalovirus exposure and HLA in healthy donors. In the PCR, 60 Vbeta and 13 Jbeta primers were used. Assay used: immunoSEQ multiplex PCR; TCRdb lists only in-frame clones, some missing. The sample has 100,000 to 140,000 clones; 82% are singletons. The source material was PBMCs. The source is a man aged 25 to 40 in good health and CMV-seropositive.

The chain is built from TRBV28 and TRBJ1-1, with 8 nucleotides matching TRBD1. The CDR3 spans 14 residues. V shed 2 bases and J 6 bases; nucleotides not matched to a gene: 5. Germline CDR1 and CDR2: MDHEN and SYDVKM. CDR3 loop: CASSLRQGRAEAFF. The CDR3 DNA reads TGTGCCAGCAGTTTACGACAGGGGAGGGCTGAAGCTTTCTTT.

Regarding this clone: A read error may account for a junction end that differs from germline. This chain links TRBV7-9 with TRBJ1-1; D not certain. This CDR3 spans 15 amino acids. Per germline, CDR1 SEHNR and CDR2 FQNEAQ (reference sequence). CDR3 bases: TGTTCCAGCACCTCTCGAGACACTGAGAACACTGAAGCTTTCTTT. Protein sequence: CSSTSRDTENTEAFF.

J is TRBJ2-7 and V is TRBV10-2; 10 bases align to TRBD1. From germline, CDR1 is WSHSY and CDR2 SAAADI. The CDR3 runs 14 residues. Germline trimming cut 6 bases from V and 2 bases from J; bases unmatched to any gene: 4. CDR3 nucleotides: TGCGCCAGCAGCGACAGGGGGCAACCCTACGAGCAGTACTTC. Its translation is CASSDRGQPYEQYF.

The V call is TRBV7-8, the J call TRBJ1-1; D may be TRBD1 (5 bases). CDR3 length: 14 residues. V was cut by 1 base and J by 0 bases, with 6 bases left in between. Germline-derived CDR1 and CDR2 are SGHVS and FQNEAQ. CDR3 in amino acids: CASSLDRLNTEAFF. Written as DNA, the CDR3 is TGTGCCAGCAGCTTAGACAGGTTGAACACTGAAGCTTTCTTT.

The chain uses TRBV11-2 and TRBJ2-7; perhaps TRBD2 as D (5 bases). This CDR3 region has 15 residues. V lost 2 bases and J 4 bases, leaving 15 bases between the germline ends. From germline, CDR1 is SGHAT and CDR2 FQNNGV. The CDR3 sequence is CASSLPRRGIYEQYF. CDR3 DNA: TGTGCCAGCAGCTTACCCCGCCGGGGAATTTACGAGCAGTACTTC.

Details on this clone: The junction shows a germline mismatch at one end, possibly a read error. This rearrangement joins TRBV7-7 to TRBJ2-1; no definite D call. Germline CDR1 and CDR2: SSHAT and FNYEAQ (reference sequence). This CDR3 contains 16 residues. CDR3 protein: CASSLVVGSAVNEQFF. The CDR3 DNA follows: TGTGCTAGCAGCTTAGTGGTCGGCTCGGCGGTTAATGAGCAGTTCTTC. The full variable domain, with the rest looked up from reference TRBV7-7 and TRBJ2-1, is GAGVSQSPRYKVTKRGQDVTLRCDPISSHATLYWYQQALGQGPEFLTYFNYEAQPDKSGLPSDRFSAERPEGSISTLTIQRTEQRDSAMYRCASSLVVGSAVNEQFFGPGTRLTVL.

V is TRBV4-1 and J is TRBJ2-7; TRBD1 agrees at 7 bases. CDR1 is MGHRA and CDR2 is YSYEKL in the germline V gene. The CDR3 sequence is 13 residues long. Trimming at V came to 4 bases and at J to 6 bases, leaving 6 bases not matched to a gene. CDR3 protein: CASSPRQGGEQYF. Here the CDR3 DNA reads TGCGCCAGCAGCCCCCGACAGGGTGGCGAGCAGTACTTC.

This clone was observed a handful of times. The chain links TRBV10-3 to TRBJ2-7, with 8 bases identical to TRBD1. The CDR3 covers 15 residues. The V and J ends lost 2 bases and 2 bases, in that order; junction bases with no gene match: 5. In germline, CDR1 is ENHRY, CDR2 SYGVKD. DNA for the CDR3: TGTGCCATCAGTGAGCCGGGACAGGCTCCCTACGAGCAGTACTTC. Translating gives CAISEPGQAPYEQYF.

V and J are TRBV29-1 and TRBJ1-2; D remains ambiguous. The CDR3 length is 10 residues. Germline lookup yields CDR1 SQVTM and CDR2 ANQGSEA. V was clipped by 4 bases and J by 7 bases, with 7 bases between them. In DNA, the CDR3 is TGCAGCGTTGGAAACGGTGGCTACACCTTC. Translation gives CSVGNGGYTF.

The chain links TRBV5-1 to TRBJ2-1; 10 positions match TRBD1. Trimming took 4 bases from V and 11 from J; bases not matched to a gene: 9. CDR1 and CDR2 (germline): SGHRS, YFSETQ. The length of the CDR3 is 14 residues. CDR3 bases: TGCGCCAGCAGCGCGGGGACAGGGGAAGGGAAGCAGTTCTTC. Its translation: CASSAGTGEGKQFF.

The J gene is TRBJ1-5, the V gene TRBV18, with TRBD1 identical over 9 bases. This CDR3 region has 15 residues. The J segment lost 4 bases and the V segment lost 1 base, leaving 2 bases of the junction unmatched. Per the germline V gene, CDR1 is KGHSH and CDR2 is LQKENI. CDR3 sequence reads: CASSPQGQGNQPQHF. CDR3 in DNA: TGTGCCAGCTCACCACAGGGACAGGGTAATCAGCCCCAGCATTTT.

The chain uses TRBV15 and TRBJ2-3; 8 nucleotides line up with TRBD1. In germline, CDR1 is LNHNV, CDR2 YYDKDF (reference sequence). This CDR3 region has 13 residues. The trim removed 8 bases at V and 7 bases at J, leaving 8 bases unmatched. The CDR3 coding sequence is TGTGCCACCGAGGCAGGGGGCCCCTATACGCAGTATTTT. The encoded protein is CATEAGGPYTQYF.

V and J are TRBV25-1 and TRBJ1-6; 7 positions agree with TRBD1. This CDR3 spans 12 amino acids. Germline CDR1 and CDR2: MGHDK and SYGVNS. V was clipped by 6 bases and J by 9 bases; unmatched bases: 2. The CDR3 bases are TGTGCCAGCAGGGGACAGTTTTCACCCCTCCACTTT. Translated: CASRGQFSPLHF.